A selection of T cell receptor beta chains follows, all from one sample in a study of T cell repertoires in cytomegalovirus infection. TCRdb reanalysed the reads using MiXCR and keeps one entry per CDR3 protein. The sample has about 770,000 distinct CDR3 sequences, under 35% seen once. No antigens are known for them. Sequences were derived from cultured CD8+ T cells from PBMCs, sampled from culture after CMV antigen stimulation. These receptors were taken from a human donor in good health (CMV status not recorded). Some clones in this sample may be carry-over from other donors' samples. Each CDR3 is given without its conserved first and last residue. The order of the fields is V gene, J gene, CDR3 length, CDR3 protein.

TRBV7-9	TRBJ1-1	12	ASSATGGVTEAF
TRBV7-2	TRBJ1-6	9	ASSFGRTLH
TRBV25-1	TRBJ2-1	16	ASSGLAGGPVGRYEQF
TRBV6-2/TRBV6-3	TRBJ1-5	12	ASTGEYSNQPQH
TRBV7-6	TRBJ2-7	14	ASSPHSGPSSYEQY
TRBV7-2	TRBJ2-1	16	ASSLDWTSGGPYNEQF
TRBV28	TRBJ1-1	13	ASSIGAGSNTEAF
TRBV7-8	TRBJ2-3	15	ASSLGVAGGRADTQY
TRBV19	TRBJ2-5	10	ASSMGGETQY
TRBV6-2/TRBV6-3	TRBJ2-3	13	ASSRRGRGTDTQY
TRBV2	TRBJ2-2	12	ASIIRGGTGELF
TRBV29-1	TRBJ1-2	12	SVAQPNANYGYT
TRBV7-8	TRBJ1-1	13	ASRTSDRENTEAF
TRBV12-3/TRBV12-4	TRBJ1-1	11	ASSPGTVDQAF
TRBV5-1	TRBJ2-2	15	ASSLKAGGPNTGELF
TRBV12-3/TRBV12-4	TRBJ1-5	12	ASSSGTYHQPQH
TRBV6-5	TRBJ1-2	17	ASSLNNPGQEDANYGYT
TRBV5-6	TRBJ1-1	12	ASSGDRLGTEAF
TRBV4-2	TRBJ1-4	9	ASSAGGKLF
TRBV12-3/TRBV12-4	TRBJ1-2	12	ASSPGHPTYGYT
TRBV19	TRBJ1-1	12	ASSNRGGVTEAF
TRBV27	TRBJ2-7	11	ASSLTGDHEQY